One and the same sample provided the 6 T cell receptor beta chains below, sequenced in a study of T cell responses to AZD1222 COVID-19 vaccine (dated by TCRdb to 2020 to 2022). The library was produced with the immunoSEQ multiplex PCR assay. TCRdb holds this immuneACCESS table with in-frame rearrangements only. Some clones are missing; in checked studies, unresolved V genes explain under half, and the rest has no known cause. Counted in this sample were nearly 110,000 clones; roughly 88% of them appeared once. Together, the top ten hold under 8.5% of the sample. According to the study, the label for this sample's time point signals: about 28 days (+/-7) after the second vaccine dose. Source: peripheral blood, taken 28 days after the second AZD1222 dose. These receptors were collected from an adult who received the AZD1222 COVID-19 vaccine.

This chain links TRBV7-2 with TRBJ1-2; 12 nucleotides match TRBD1. Germline CDR1 reads SGHTA; CDR2 reads FQGNSA. The CDR3 loop spans 16 amino acids. V dropped 4 bases and J dropped 3; count of bases not matched to a gene: 6. The CDR3 nucleotides are TGTGCCAGCAGCTCACCGGGACAGGGGGCGGACTATGGCTACACCTTC. Protein product: CASSSPGQGADYGYTF.

The chain links TRBV3-1 (or the pseudogene TRBV3-2) to TRBJ2-2; D is undetermined. The germline CDR1 and CDR2 sequences are LGHDT and YNNKEL (reference sequence). Trimming shortened V by 1 base and J by 4 bases, and 4 bases separated the two germline ends. The CDR3 length is 13 residues. For the CDR3, the DNA is TGTGCCAGCAGCCAAGGGGGCACCGGGGAGCTGTTTTTT. It specifies CASSQGGTGELFF.

This chain joins TRBV10-3 and TRBJ2-7, with D hard to call. The CDR3 has 13 residues. CDR1 ENHRY and CDR2 SYGVKD come from the germline V gene. V lost 6 bases to trimming and J lost 3 bases, with 12 bases between them. The CDR3, as DNA: TGTGCCATCAGAACACAAGAAAACTACGAGCAGTACTTC. Translation: CAIRTQENYEQYF.

The chain links TRBV5-1 to TRBJ2-1; 16 nucleotides align to TRBD2. Germline-derived CDR1 and CDR2 are SGHRS and YFSETQ. J lost 8 bases, V lost 3 bases, and 11 bases had no gene match. The length of the CDR3 is 18 residues. The CDR3 DNA reads as TGCGCCAGCAGCTCCACTGGGACTAGCGGGGGGGCCTCCCATGAGCAGTTCTTC. Protein sequence: CASSSTGTSGGASHEQFF.

This clone is labeled as medium-sized (0.01 to 0.1%). The V and J genes are TRBV9 and TRBJ2-7, with D uncertain. The CDR3 runs to 15 residues. Germline CDR1 is SGDLS and CDR2 is YYNGEE. Trimming took off 0 bases at V and 6 bases at J, with 16 bases between the two ends. The CDR3 DNA reads as TGTGCCAGCAGCGTAGATGTGCTGCCCAGCAGCGAGCAGTACTTC. This encodes CASSVDVLPSSEQYF.

This sequence joins TRBV3-1 (or the pseudogene TRBV3-2) and TRBJ2-7; D not resolved. V lost 1 base and J lost 1, with 8 bases in between. The germline V gene has CDR1 LGHDT and CDR2 YNNKEL (reference sequence). This CDR3 region has 14 residues. The CDR3 bases are TGTGCCAGCAGCCAAGCTAGTAGGTCCTACGAGCAGTACTTC. Encoded protein: CASSQASRSYEQYF.